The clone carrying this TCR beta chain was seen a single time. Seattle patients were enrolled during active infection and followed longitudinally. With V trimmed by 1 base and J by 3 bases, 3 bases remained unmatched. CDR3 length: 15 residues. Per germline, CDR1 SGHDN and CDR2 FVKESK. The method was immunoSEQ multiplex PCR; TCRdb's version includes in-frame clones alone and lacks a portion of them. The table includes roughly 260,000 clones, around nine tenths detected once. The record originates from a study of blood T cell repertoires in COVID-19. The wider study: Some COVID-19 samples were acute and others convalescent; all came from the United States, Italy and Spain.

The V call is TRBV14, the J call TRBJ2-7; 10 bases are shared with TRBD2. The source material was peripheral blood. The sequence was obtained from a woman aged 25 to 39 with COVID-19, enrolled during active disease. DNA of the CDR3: TGTGCCAGCAGCCAAGTAGGGACTAGCGTCTACGAGCAGTACTTC. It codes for CASSQVGTSVYEQYF.